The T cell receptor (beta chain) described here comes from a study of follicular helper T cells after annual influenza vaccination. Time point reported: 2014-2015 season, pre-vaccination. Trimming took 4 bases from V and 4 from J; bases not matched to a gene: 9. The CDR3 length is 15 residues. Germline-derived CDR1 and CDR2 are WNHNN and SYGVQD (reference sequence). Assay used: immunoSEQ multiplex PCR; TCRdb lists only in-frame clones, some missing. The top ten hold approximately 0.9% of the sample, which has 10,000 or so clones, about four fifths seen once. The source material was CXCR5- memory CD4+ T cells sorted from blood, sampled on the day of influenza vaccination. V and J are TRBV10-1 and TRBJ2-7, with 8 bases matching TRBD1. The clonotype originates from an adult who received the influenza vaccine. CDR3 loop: CASSALETGVYEQYF. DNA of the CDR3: TGCGCCAGCAGTGCTCTGGAGACAGGGGTATACGAGCAGTACTTC.